The clone carrying this T cell receptor beta chain has a single count. Its antigen is as yet unknown. This specimen comes from a study of siplizumab effects on memory and regulatory T cells. Study-wide results and caveats: In controls, under 30% of mappable alloreactive CD4+ clones were Treg-derived on average, versus roughly 69% with siplizumab. Siplizumab caused a significant drop in alloreactive sequences traceable to unstimulated CD4+ memory cells.

The repertoire was sequenced with immunoSEQ multiplex PCR; TCRdb's copy has only in-frame clones and lacks some. The sample yields 75,000 to 95,000 clones, 85% to 90% seen once. This CDR3 has 16 residues. CDR1 and CDR2 (germline): SGHTS, YDEGEE. Trimming removed 7 bases at V and 3 bases at J, with 20 bases between. What was sequenced was CD4+ T cells sorted from blood. The sequence derives from a human donor in good health. The gene calls are TRBV5-8 and TRBJ1-5; D is perhaps TRBD1 (6 bases). CDR3 loop: CASRWRTWTDNQPQHF. The CDR3, as DNA: TGTGCCAGCCGATGGAGGACTTGGACAGACAATCAGCCCCAGCATTTT.